Below are 17 T cell receptor beta chains sequenced from a single sample in a study of CD8 T cells in Susac syndrome. With random hexamers, reverse transcription was performed on roughly 0.5 to 1 ug of RNA. TCRdb re-called the immunoSEQ multiplex PCR reads through MiXCR, storing one row per CDR3 protein. The sample includes 150,000 to 200,000 distinct CDR3 sequences, 95% of them seen just once. Sequencing was performed on CD8+ T cells from PBMCs. These receptors originate from a human donor with multiple sclerosis.

This chain joins TRBV12-3 or TRBV12-4 and TRBJ2-2, with a weak D call TRBD2 (5 bases). The V and J ends lost 7 bases and 7 bases respectively, with 13 bases between them. The CDR3 consists of 13 residues. CDR3 DNA sequence: TGTGCCAGCACCCGGGATTGGGACGGGGAGCTGTTTTTT. This sequence encodes CASTRDWDGELFF.

The V call is TRBV6-5, the J call TRBJ2-3; 8 bases match TRBD1. The CDR3 is 14 amino acids. Germline V lookup: CDR1 MNHEY, CDR2 SVGAGI. V was clipped by 5 bases and J by 6 bases; unmatched bases: 7. The DNA for the CDR3 is TGTGCCAGCAGTCAGACAGGGGCCGGGGATACGCAGTATTTT. Residues: CASSQTGAGDTQYF.

V usage is TRBV6-2 or TRBV6-3 and J usage is TRBJ1-1, with D tentatively TRBD1 (5 bases). The V gene lost 10 bases and the J gene lost 8 bases, with 32 bases spanning the gap. CDR3 length equals 17 residues. CDR1 and CDR2 from the germline V gene are MNHEY and SVGEGT. This CDR3 is CATSVGEPWRRDGEAFF. The DNA for the CDR3 is TGTGCCACCTCGGTCGGGGAACCCTGGAGGCGGGACGGAGAAGCTTTCTTT.

This sequence joins TRBV20-1 and TRBJ1-1; D gene unclear. CDR1 and CDR2 (germline): DFQATT, SNEGSKA (reference sequence). Trimming stripped 1 base from V and 4 bases from J, with 16 bases between. The CDR3 length is 15 residues. The CDR3 loop reads CSARVFTGLRTEAFF. The DNA of the CDR3 is TGCAGTGCTAGAGTGTTTACGGGTTTGCGCACTGAAGCTTTCTTT.

The chain joins TRBV28 to TRBJ1-1, with D perhaps matching TRBD1 (5 bases). This CDR3 is built from 13 residues. Trimming left V 10 bases short and J 0 bases short, with 12 bases between. The germline gives CDR1 MDHEN, CDR2 SYDVKM. The CDR3 sequence is CATVRALNTEAFF. CDR3 nucleotides: TGTGCCACTGTCAGGGCATTGAACACTGAAGCTTTCTTT.

The V call is TRBV7-9, the J call TRBJ1-4; TRBD1 matches 8 bases. Looked up from germline, CDR1 is SEHNR and CDR2 is FQNEAQ (reference sequence). This CDR3 comprises 16 residues. J was trimmed by 8 bases and V by 4 bases; bases with no gene match: 12. The CDR3 sequence: CASSSTTGAAGEKLFF. CDR3 in DNA: TGTGCCAGCAGCTCGACGACAGGGGCCGCAGGAGAAAAACTGTTTTTT.

The chain is built from TRBV27 and TRBJ2-7; 10 bases agree with TRBD1. The CDR3 is 15 amino acids. In germline, CDR1 is MNHEY, CDR2 SMNVEV (reference sequence). The ends lost 0 bases at V and 7 bases at J; junction bases unmatched: 6. CDR3: CASSLSTGGGGEQYF. The CDR3 DNA reads TGTGCCAGCAGTTTATCGACAGGGGGCGGAGGGGAGCAGTACTTC.

J is TRBJ2-6 and V is TRBV14, with D possibly being TRBD1 (6 bases). This CDR3 region has 14 residues. Trimming shortened V by 5 bases and J by 6 bases, and 11 bases separated the two germline ends. Looked up from germline, CDR1 is SGHDN and CDR2 is FVKESK. CDR3 sequence (DNA): TGTGCCAGCAGCGCAAAGGGGGAGGCCAACGTCCTGACTTTC. Amino acid sequence: CASSAKGEANVLTF.

The chain recombines TRBV3-1 with TRBJ2-1, with 8 bases aligning to TRBD1. With V trimmed by 2 bases and J by 7 bases, 16 bases remained unmatched. The CDR3 runs 18 residues. The V gene's germline CDR1 is LGHDT and CDR2 YNNKEL (reference sequence). CDR3 bases: TGTGCCAGCAGCCAACCAACTAGGGACAGGACCACGAGGAATGAGCAGTTCTTC. Protein sequence: CASSQPTRDRTTRNEQFF.

V is TRBV10-3 and J is TRBJ2-1; the D gene is possibly TRBD1 (5 bases). Looked up from germline, CDR1 is ENHRY and CDR2 is SYGVKD. The V end was cut by 8 bases, the J end by 5 bases, with 10 bases between. CDR3 length: 12 amino acids. The DNA for the CDR3 is TGTGCCATCGGTACCAGGGACAATGAGCAGTTCTTC. Its translation: CAIGTRDNEQFF.

The genes are TRBV19 and TRBJ2-3, with 8 nucleotides matching TRBD2. CDR3 length equals 13 residues. V gave up 9 bases and J gave up 4 bases; unmatched junction bases: 6. Germline V gives CDR1 LNHDA, CDR2 SQIVND (reference sequence). CDR3 coding DNA: TGTGCCAGCGATAGCGGGATTTCAGATACGCAGTATTTT. Amino acid sequence: CASDSGISDTQYF. The variable domain in full, completed from reference TRBV19 and TRBJ2-3, reads DGGITQSPKYLFRKEGQNVTLSCEQNLNHDAMYWYRQDPGQGLRLIYYSQIVNDFQKGDIAEGYSVSREKKESFPLTVTSAQKNPTAFYLCASDSGISDTQYFGPGTRLTVL.

The V gene is TRBV13, the J gene TRBJ1-1; D perhaps matches TRBD1 (5 bases). Germline CDR1 reads PRHDT; CDR2 reads FYEKMQ (reference sequence). The CDR3 length is 14 residues. V was trimmed by 0 bases and J by 3 bases, leaving 8 bases between them. CDR3 nucleotide sequence: TGTGCCAGCAGCTTAGGACGGGACCACACTGAAGCTTTCTTT. This translates into CASSLGRDHTEAFF.

This rearrangement joins TRBV6-4 to TRBJ2-3, with D unclear. CDR1 is MRHNA, CDR2 SNTAGT, per germline. Trimming pared 0 bases from V and 0 bases from J, leaving 4 bases between. This CDR3 is 14 amino acids long. DNA of the CDR3: TGTGCCAGCAGTGACTCTGCGAGCACAGATACGCAGTATTTT. Translated, it gives CASSDSASTDTQYF.

The J gene is TRBJ2-7, the V gene TRBV10-3; TRBD2 matches at 7 bases. The J segment lost 2 bases and the V segment lost 3 bases, leaving 7 bases of the junction unmatched. Germline-derived CDR1 and CDR2 are ENHRY and SYGVKD. The CDR3 extends over 15 amino acids. The CDR3 loop is CAISEAASGAYEQYF. The CDR3 DNA reads TGTGCCATCAGTGAAGCGGCTAGCGGAGCCTACGAGCAGTACTTC.

The CDR3 loop is CASSPIGAYNEQFF. CDR3 bases: TGTGCCAGCTCACCAATAGGAGCCTACAATGAGCAGTTCTTC. V gene TRBV18 combines with J gene TRBJ2-1, with D uncertain. Trimming pared 2 bases from V and 2 bases from J, leaving 7 bases between. The length of the CDR3 is 14 residues. Germline lookup yields CDR1 KGHSH and CDR2 LQKENI.

V usage is TRBV27 and J usage is TRBJ2-1, with no clear D. This CDR3 spans 14 amino acids. V lost 3 bases to trimming and J lost 7 bases, with 13 bases between them. The germline CDR1 and CDR2 sequences are MNHEY and SMNVEV (reference sequence). The CDR3 here is CASSLHGLVNEQFF. Here the CDR3 DNA reads TGTGCCAGCAGTTTGCACGGGTTGGTAAATGAGCAGTTCTTC.

This rearrangement joins TRBV27 to TRBJ2-1; D gene unclear. The CDR3 covers 12 residues. V lost 5 bases to trimming and J lost 14 bases, with 16 bases between them. CDR1 is MNHEY, CDR2 SMNVEV, per germline (reference sequence). DNA of the CDR3: TGTGCCAGCAGTCCATCGACACAAACGGAGTTCTTC. This gives the protein CASSPSTQTEFF.